This entry concerns a single T cell receptor (beta chain). The sample is drawn from a study of T cell changes during pregnancy in multiple sclerosis. This table comes from immunoSEQ multiplex PCR, and its TCRdb copy is limited to in-frame clones, with some not included. This sample has tens of thousands of clones, with almost 95% found just once. V lost 5 bases, J lost 7 bases, and 15 bases lay in between. This CDR3 is built from 14 residues. The germline gives CDR1 MDHEN, CDR2 SYDVKM. The TCR originated in a female donor with multiple sclerosis, enrolled in a pregnancy study. The chain has TRBV28 and TRBJ1-5; a weak D match, TRBD1 (6 bases). Sequences were derived from CD4+ T cells from peripheral blood mononuclear cells, sampled in the third trimester of pregnancy. CDR3 bases: TGTGCCAGCAGTGTAACAGGGTTACGACAGCCCCAGCATTTT. This encodes CASSVTGLRQPQHF.